This TCR beta chain came from a study of Ad26.COV2.S vaccination and SARS-CoV-2 variants. Across the whole study: Each vaccinee took Ad26.COV2.S intramuscularly, once or twice 56 days apart.

Treatment in this sample: some 20 received Ad26.COV2.S at low or high dose, single or two shots; roughly five received placebo; per-sample allocation not given. Sampling happened 63 days after the first vaccine or placebo injection. Assay used: immunoSEQ multiplex PCR; TCRdb lists only in-frame clones, some missing. The table shows around 420,000 clones, with over 75% occurring only once. From germline, CDR1 is SGHNT and CDR2 YYREEE (reference sequence). The CDR3 loop spans 14 amino acids. V gave up 7 bases and J gave up 6 bases, with 14 bases separating them. Specimen: peripheral blood, collected in a trial of Ad26.COV2.S vaccine versus placebo. The origin of this receptor is a person between 18 and 65 years old who received the Ad26.COV2.S COVID-19 vaccine or a placebo. The chain couples TRBV5-4 to TRBJ1-6; D is uncertain. In DNA form, the CDR3 reads TGTGCCAGCCATAACGTTGAGGGTAATTCACCCCTCCACTTT. It codes for CASHNVEGNSPLHF.